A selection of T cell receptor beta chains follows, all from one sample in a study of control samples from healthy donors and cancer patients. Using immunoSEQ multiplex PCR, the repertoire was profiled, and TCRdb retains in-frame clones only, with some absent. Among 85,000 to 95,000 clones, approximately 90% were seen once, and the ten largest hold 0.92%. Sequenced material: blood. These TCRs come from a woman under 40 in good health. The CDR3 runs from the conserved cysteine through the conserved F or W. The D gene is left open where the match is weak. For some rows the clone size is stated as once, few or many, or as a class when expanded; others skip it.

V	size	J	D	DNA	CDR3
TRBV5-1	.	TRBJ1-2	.	TGCGCCAGCAGCTTGAGAGAGGACGGAGCCCGTTATGGCTACACCTTC	CASSLREDGARYGYTF
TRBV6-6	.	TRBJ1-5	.	TGTGCCAGCAGTTACGAGCTTTGGGGCAATCAGCCCCAGCATTTT	CASSYELWGNQPQHF
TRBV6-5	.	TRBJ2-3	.	TGTGCCAGCAGACGAGGGGTTACCACAGATACGCAGTATTTT	CASRRGVTTDTQYF
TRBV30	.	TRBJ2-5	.	TGTGCCTGGAGTTCCCCCCCGGGGGCGGGGGAGACCCAGTACTTC	CAWSSPPGAGETQYF
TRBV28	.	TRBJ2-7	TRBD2	TGTGCCAGCAGCCGCGACCGTGGCGGGGGGGCTTACGAGCAGTACTTC	CASSRDRGGGAYEQYF
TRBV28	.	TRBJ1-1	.	TGTGCCAGCAGTCTCCATGGGGACACTGAAGCTTTCTTT	CASSLHGDTEAFF
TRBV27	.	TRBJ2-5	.	TGTGCCAGCAGTTGGGGAGTGGGGGTCCGCGAGACCCAGTACTTC	CASSWGVGVRETQYF
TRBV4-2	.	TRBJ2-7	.	TGTGCCAGCAGCCAAGGGGACGGATCCTACGAGCAGTACTTC	CASSQGDGSYEQYF
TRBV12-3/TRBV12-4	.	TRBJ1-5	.	TGTGCCAGCAGTAATAGGAATCAGCCCCAGCATTTT	CASSNRNQPQHF
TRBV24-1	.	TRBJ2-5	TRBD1	TGTGCCACCAGCGTCGGGGGACAGGGGGTAGAGACCCAGTACTTC	CATSVGGQGVETQYF
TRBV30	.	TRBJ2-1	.	TGTGCCCGGGCAAAAGGGTATAATGAGCAGTTCTTC	CARAKGYNEQFF
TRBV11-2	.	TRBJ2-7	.	TGTGCCAGCAGCTTAGGACAGAGCCCCTCCTACGAGCAGTACTTC	CASSLGQSPSYEQYF
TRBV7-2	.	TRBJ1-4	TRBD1	TGTGCCAGCAGCCCAGGGACAGCAGTGAATGAAAAACTGTTTTTT	CASSPGTAVNEKLFF
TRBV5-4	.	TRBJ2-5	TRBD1	TGTGCCAGCAGCTTGGTCGGTAAAGGACAGGGAGAGACCCAGTACTTC	CASSLVGKGQGETQYF
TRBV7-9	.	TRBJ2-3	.	TGTGCCAGCAGCTTAGAGTGGTCCACAGATACGCAGTATTTT	CASSLEWSTDTQYF
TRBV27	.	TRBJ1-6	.	TGTGCCAGCAGTTTAGGATTTTATAATTCACCCCTCCACTTT	CASSLGFYNSPLHF
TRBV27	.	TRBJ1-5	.	TGTGCCAGCAGGGCAGACAGGCTCTTGGGAGCCCAGCATTTT	CASRADRLLGAQHF
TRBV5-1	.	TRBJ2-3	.	TGCGCCAGCAGCTTTAGTAGGGCAGGAGTGGATACGCAGTATTTT	CASSFSRAGVDTQYF
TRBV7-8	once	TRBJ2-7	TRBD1	TGTGCCAGCAGCCCCCGGGACAGCCCCCAGGAGCAGTACTTC	CASSPRDSPQEQYF
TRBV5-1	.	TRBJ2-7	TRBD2	TGCGCCAGCAGCTTGGGATTAGCGGGGGGGCGCGAGCAGTACTTC	CASSLGLAGGREQYF
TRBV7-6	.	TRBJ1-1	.	TGTGCCAGCAGCCTCACGGACAGCACGAACACTGAAGCTTTCTTT	CASSLTDSTNTEAFF
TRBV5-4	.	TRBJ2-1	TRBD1	TGTGCCAGCAGCTCTGGGGGGACAGGGGGCAATGAGCAGTTCTTC	CASSSGGTGGNEQFF
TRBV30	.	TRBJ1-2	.	TGTGCCTGGAGTCCTCGAGGGACGGCTTACTATGGCTACACCTTC	CAWSPRGTAYYGYTF
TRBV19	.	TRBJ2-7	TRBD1	TGTGCCAGTAGTAAACAGGGGCGCGGCTCCTACGAGCAGTACTTC	CASSKQGRGSYEQYF
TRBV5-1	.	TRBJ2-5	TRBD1	TGCGCCAGCAGGACCGGGACAGGGGGCGTTGAGGGGCGGGAAGAGACCCAGTACTTC	CASRTGTGGVEGREETQYF
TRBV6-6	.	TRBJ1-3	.	TGTGCCAGCAGTGGGGGCACCCTAGGAAACACCATATATTTT	CASSGGTLGNTIYF
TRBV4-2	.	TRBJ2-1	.	TGTGCCAGCAGCCAACGCAACAATGAGCAGTTCTTC	CASSQRNNEQFF
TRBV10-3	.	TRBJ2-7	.	TGTGCCATCAGTCAGAACGGTGGCGCTGAGGAGCAGTACTTC	CAISQNGGAEEQYF
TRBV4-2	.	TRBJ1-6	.	TGTGCCAGCAGCCTAATGGACAATTTATATAATTCACCCCTCCACTTT	CASSLMDNLYNSPLHF
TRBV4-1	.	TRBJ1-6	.	TGCGCCAGCAGCCAAGAAGGAAAGATATTACCCCTCCACTTT	CASSQEGKILPLHF